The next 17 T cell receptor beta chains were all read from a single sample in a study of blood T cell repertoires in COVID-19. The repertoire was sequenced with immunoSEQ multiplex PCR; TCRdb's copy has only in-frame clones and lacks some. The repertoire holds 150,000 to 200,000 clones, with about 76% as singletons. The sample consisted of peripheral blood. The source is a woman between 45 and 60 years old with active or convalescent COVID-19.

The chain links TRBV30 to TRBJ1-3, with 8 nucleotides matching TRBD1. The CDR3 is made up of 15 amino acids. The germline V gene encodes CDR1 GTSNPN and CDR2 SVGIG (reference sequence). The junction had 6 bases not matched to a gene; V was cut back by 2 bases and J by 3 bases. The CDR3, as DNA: TGTGCCTGGAGTAGGCCAGGGGGCTTTGGAAACACCATATATTTT. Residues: CAWSRPGGFGNTIYF. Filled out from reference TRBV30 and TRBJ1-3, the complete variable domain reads SQTIHQWPATLVQPVGSPLSLECTVEGTSNPNLYWYRQAAGRGLQLLFYSVGIGQISSEVPQNLSASRPQDRQFILSSKKLLLSDSGFYLCAWSRPGGFGNTIYFGEGSWLTVV.

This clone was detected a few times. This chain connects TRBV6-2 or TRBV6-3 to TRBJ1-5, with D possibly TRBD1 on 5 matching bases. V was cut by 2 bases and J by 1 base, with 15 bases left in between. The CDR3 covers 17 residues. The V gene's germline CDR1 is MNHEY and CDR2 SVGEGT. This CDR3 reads CASSYRGGVGSNQPQHF. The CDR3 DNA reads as TGTGCCAGCAGTTACCGCGGGGGGGTCGGAAGCAATCAGCCCCAGCATTTT.

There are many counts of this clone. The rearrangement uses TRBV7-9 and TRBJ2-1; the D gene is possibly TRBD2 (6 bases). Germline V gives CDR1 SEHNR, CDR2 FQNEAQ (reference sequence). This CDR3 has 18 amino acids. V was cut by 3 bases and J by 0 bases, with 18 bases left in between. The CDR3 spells CASSLYFGVGGSYNEQFF. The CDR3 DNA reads TGTGCCAGCAGCTTGTATTTCGGCGTGGGGGGCTCCTACAATGAGCAGTTCTTC.

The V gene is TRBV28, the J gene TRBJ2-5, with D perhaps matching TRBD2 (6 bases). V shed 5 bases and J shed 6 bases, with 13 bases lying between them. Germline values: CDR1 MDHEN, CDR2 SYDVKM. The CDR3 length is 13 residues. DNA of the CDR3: TGTGCCAGCAGTCCGGGAGTCGGAAAGACCCAGTACTTC. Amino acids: CASSPGVGKTQYF.

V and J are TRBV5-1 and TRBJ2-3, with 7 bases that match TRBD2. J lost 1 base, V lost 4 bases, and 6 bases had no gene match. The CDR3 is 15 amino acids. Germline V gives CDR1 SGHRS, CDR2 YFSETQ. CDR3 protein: CASSGGGGRTDTQYF. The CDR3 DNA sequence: TGCGCCAGCAGCGGCGGGGGAGGGCGCACAGATACGCAGTATTTT.

Here the CDR3 reads CASSLNRGPGYTF. The CDR3 coding sequence is TGTGCCAGCAGTCTTAACAGGGGGCCAGGCTACACCTTC. The rearrangement uses TRBV6-5 and TRBJ1-2, with 9 bases matching TRBD1. V lost 5 bases to trimming and J lost 8 bases; unmatched junction nucleotides: 6. Germline CDR1 is MNHEY and CDR2 is SVGAGI. The CDR3 is made up of 13 amino acids.

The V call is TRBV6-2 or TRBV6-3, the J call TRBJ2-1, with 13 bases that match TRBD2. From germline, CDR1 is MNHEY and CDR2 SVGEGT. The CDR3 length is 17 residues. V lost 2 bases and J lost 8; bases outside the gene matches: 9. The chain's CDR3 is CASSYGGLAGALDEQFF. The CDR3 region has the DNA TGTGCCAGCAGTTACGGAGGACTAGCGGGGGCGTTAGATGAGCAGTTCTTC.

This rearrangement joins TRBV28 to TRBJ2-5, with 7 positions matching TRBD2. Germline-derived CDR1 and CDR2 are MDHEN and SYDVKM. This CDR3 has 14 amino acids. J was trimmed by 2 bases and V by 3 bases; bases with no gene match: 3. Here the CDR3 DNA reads TGTGCCAGCAGTTTGGGAGGGGTGCAAGAGACCCAGTACTTC. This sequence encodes CASSLGGVQETQYF.

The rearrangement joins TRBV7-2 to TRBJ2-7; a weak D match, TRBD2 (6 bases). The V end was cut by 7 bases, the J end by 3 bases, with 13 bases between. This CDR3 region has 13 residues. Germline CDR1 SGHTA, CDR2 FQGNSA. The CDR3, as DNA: TGTGCCAGCACCAGTCGAGCGGGCTACGAGCAGTACTTC. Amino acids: CASTSRAGYEQYF.

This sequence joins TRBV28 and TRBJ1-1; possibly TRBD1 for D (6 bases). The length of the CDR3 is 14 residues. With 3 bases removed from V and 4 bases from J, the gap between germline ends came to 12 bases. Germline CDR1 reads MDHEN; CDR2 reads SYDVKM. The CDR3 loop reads CASSLALQGTEAFF. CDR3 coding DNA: TGTGCCAGCAGTTTGGCTCTACAGGGCACTGAAGCTTTCTTT. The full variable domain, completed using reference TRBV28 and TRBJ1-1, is DVKVTQSSRYLVKRTGEKVFLECVQDMDHENMFWYRQDPGLGLRLIYFSYDVKMKEKGDIPEGYSVSREKKERFSLILESASTNQTSMYLCASSLALQGTEAFFGQGTRLTVV.

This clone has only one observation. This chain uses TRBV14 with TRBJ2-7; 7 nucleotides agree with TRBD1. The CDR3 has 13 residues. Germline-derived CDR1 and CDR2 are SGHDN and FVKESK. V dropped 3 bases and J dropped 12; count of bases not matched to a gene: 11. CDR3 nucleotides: TGTGCCAGCAGCCAGGCCGGGACAGCCGTTGGGTACTTC. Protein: CASSQAGTAVGYF.

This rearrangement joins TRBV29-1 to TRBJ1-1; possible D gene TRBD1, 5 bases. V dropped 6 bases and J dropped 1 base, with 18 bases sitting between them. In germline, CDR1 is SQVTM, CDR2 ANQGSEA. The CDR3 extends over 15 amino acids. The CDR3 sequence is CSVLVRGEKNTEAFF. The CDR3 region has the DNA TGCAGCGTCCTGGTACGGGGGGAGAAGAACACTGAAGCTTTCTTT.

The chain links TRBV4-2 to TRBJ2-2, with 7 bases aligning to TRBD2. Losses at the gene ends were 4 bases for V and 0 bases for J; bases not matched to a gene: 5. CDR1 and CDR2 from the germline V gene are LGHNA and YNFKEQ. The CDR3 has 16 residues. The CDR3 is CASSPPRGTNTGELFF. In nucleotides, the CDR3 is TGTGCCAGCAGCCCCCCGCGGGGGACGAACACCGGGGAGCTGTTTTTT.

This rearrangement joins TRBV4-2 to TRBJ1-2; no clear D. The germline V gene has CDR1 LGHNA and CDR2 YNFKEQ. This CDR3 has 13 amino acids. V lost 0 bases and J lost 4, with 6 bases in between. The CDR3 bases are TGTGCCAGCAGCCAAGATGAGGGCTATGGCTACACCTTC. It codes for CASSQDEGYGYTF.

The DNA for the CDR3 is TGTGCCAGCAGCCCAGTGGGGGGACAGGAGCATTTCAACACTGAAGCTTTCTTT. It is translated as CASSPVGGQEHFNTEAFF. The V gene is TRBV7-6, the J gene TRBJ1-1; 8 bases map to TRBD1. The CDR3 sequence is 18 residues long. In germline, CDR1 is SGHVS, CDR2 FNYEAQ. V was clipped by 5 bases and J by 2 bases; unmatched bases: 16.

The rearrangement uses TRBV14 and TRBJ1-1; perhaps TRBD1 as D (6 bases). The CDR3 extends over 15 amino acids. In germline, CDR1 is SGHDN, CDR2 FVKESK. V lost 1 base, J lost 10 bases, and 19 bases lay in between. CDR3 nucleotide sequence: TGTGCCAGCAGCCAAGGCGGGGGGCAGGGTGGACGAGCTTTCTTT. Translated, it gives CASSQGGGQGGRAFF.

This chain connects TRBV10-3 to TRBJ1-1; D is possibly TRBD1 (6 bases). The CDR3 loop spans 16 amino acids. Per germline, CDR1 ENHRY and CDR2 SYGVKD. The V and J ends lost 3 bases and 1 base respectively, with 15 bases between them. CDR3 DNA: TGTGCCATCAGTGACCTTCAGACAGGCAAGAACACTGAAGCTTTCTTT. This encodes CAISDLQTGKNTEAFF.